Listed below are T cell receptor beta chains from one sample, sequenced in a study of regulatory T cells in long-lasting Graves disease. TCRdb used MiXCR to reprocess the multiplex PCR reads, holding one entry per CDR3 protein. This sample has roughly 530,000 distinct CDR3 sequences, with 15% to 20% found just once. These same records also appear under a second study, on T cells in Graves' hyperthyroidism and ophthalmopathy.

The starting material was peripheral blood mononuclear cells (PBMCs), obtained at new diagnosis, from a patient treated with antithyroid drugs. These receptors all stem from a woman aged 35-65 years with Graves disease. Each CDR3 is given with its conserved first and last residue. A D gene is named only where the DNA matches it firmly. A clone size is listed for some rows: how often the clone was seen (once, few, many), or a class if it is expanded.

>many|TRBV13|TRBJ1-1|.
CASTHSWTEAFF
TGTGCCAGCACACACAGTTGGACTGAAGCTTTCTTT
>many|TRBV19|TRBJ1-1|.
CASSTLGTTEAFF
TGTGCCAGTAGTACCCTGGGGACCACTGAAGCTTTCTTT
>few|TRBV5-1|TRBJ2-1|TRBD2
CASSRTSGNNEQFF
TGCGCCAGCAGCCGGACTAGCGGGAACAATGAGCAGTTCTTC
>few|TRBV5-1|TRBJ1-6|.
CASSLEGNRSPLHF
TGCGCCAGCAGCTTGGAGGGGAACCGCTCACCCCTCCACTTT
>many|TRBV12-3/TRBV12-4|TRBJ1-3|.
CASSPRANGNTIYF
TGTGCCAGCAGTCCAAGGGCAAACGGAAACACCATATATTTT
>many|TRBV5-5|TRBJ2-7|.
CASSPGNYEQYF
TGTGCCAGCAGCCCCGGGAACTACGAGCAGTACTTC
>many|TRBV12-3/TRBV12-4|TRBJ2-5|.
CASRSRVSETQYF
TGTGCCAGCAGGTCAAGGGTTTCGGAGACCCAGTACTTC
>many|TRBV7-3|TRBJ2-7|.
CASSYYEQYF
TGTGCCAGCAGTTATTACGAGCAGTACTTC
>many|TRBV6-2/TRBV6-3|TRBJ1-2|.
CASSYAGLGYGYTF
TGTGCCAGCAGTTACGCGGGACTCGGCTATGGCTACACCTTC
>few|TRBV28|TRBJ1-1|TRBD1
CASRLFNQGAGAFF
TGTGCCAGCAGACTTTTTAATCAGGGGGCTGGAGCTTTCTTT
>many|TRBV5-1|TRBJ1-2|.
CASSLAGVNYGYTF
TGCGCCAGCAGCTTGGCCGGGGTTAACTATGGCTACACCTTC
>many|TRBV10-3|TRBJ1-5|.
CAISPQGAGNQPQHF
TGTGCCATCAGCCCTCAAGGGGCGGGCAATCAGCCCCAGCATTTT
>few|TRBV10-1|TRBJ2-7|TRBD1
CASSVSGQGSYEQYF
TGCGCCAGCAGTGTATCAGGACAGGGATCCTACGAGCAGTACTTC
>few|TRBV4-1|TRBJ1-2|.
CASSQDSPGIGYTF
TGCGCCAGCAGCCAAGATTCCCCAGGTATAGGCTACACCTTC
>.|TRBV9|TRBJ2-5|.
CASSVGVSEGETQYF
TGTGCCAGCAGCGTAGGTGTCTCCGAGGGAGAGACCCAGTACTTC
>.|TRBV3-1|TRBJ1-6|TRBD1
CASSLGQATFINSPLHF
TGTGCCAGCAGCCTAGGACAGGCTACCTTCATTAATTCACCCCTCCACTTT
>few|TRBV7-6|TRBJ2-7|.
CASSLGDPGTLNEQYF
TGTGCCAGCAGCTTAGGAGATCCCGGGACCCTGAATGAGCAGTACTTC
>many|TRBV2|TRBJ1-5|.
CASSDDSGGNQPQHF
TGTGCCAGCAGTGATGACAGCGGGGGCAATCAGCCCCAGCATTTT
>few|TRBV30|TRBJ1-4|.
CAWSSLEKLFF
TGTGCCTGGAGTTCCCTGGAAAAACTGTTTTTT
>many|TRBV7-9|TRBJ2-3|TRBD2
CAISNSGSQYF
TGTGCCATCTCAAATAGCGGGTCGCAGTATTTT
>many|TRBV6-5|TRBJ1-1|.
CASSYDALGGQAFF
TGTGCCAGCAGTTACGACGCCCTCGGGGGGCAGGCTTTCTTT
>.|TRBV13|TRBJ1-2|TRBD1
CASSSSQGDWADGYTF
TGTGCCAGCAGCTCCTCACAGGGGGATTGGGCTGATGGCTACACCTTC
>.|TRBV5-1|TRBJ2-7|TRBD1
CASRIQGADYEQYF
TGCGCCAGCAGAATCCAGGGGGCTGACTACGAGCAGTACTTC
>few|TRBV30|TRBJ1-6|.
CAWTEAPSSPLHF
TGTGCCTGGACGGAAGCCCCTAGCTCACCCCTCCACTTT
>few|TRBV5-6|TRBJ2-3|TRBD2
CASSPSPASGGTDTQYF
TGTGCCAGCAGTCCCTCCCCGGCTAGCGGGGGGACAGATACGCAGTATTTT
>few|TRBV4-1|TRBJ1-1|.
CASSQVSQVGTEAFF
TGCGCCAGCAGCCAAGTTAGCCAAGTGGGCACTGAAGCTTTCTTT
>many|TRBV27|TRBJ2-7|TRBD1
CASKTGGAEQYF
TGTGCCAGCAAGACAGGGGGCGCAGAGCAGTACTTC
>few|TRBV19|TRBJ2-7|.
CASSIYEQYF
TGTGCCAGTAGTATATACGAGCAGTACTTC
>many|TRBV2|TRBJ1-2|.
CASSEQGDILYGYTF
TGTGCCAGCAGTGAGCAAGGGGATATCCTCTATGGCTACACCTTC
>many|TRBV12-3/TRBV12-4|TRBJ1-1|.
CASSLRSANTEAFF
TGTGCCAGCAGTTTAAGGTCAGCGAACACTGAAGCTTTCTTT
>few|TRBV5-1|TRBJ2-2|.
CASSLTSTAGIGELFF
TGCGCCAGCAGCCTCACCTCGACAGCGGGTATAGGGGAGCTGTTTTTT
>.|TRBV7-2|TRBJ1-5|.
CASSSLTGSNQPQHF
TGTGCCAGCAGCTCTTTAACAGGGTCCAATCAGCCCCAGCATTTT
>.|TRBV30|TRBJ2-4|.
CAWGDGRTPLAKNIQYF
TGTGCCTGGGGGGACGGGCGGACTCCTTTAGCCAAAAACATTCAGTACTTC
>many|TRBV12-3/TRBV12-4|TRBJ1-5|.
CASSFGRQPQHF
TGTGCCAGCAGCTTCGGCCGTCAGCCCCAGCATTTT
>.|TRBV18|TRBJ1-6|TRBD1
CASSRDRDYNSPLHF
TGTGCCAGCTCTCGGGACAGAGATTACAATTCACCCCTCCACTTT
>many|TRBV11-3|TRBJ1-1|TRBD1
CASSLREGATEAFF
TGTGCCAGCAGCTTAAGGGAGGGGGCCACTGAAGCTTTCTTT
>.|TRBV7-2|TRBJ2-1|TRBD1
CASSSGQGTYNEQFF
TGTGCCAGCAGCTCCGGACAGGGTACCTACAATGAGCAGTTCTTC
>many|TRBV20-1|TRBJ1-3|TRBD1
CSARGTEYGNTIYF
TGCAGTGCTAGGGGGACAGAATATGGAAACACCATATATTTT
>many|TRBV2|TRBJ1-2|.
CASSGGGAPGYTF
TGTGCCAGCAGTGGGGGAGGGGCGCCGGGCTACACCTTC
>many|TRBV15|TRBJ2-5|.
CATSVSVIETQYF
TGTGCCACCAGCGTATCGGTAATCGAGACCCAGTACTTC
>few|TRBV9|TRBJ1-2|.
CASSVGGVYGYTF
TGTGCCAGCAGCGTAGGGGGAGTGTATGGCTACACCTTC
>.|TRBV14|TRBJ2-3|TRBD2
CASSLRGGALIAQYF
TGTGCCAGCAGCCTTCGCGGGGGGGCTCTGATCGCGCAGTATTTT
>.|TRBV27|TRBJ1-6|TRBD1
CASSTDRGTSPLHF
TGTGCCAGCAGTACCGACAGGGGGACTTCACCCCTCCACTTT
>few|TRBV6-1|TRBJ1-5|TRBD1
CASRAAGTDSNQPQHF
TGTGCCAGCCGGGCGGCCGGGACAGATAGCAATCAGCCCCAGCATTTT
>many|TRBV28|TRBJ1-6|.
CASSHRSGVSPLHF
TGTGCCAGCAGTCATCGGTCAGGAGTCTCACCCCTCCACTTT
>many|TRBV6-9|TRBJ2-7|.
CASSPGDQPNEQYF
TGTGCCAGCAGTCCGGGGGACCAGCCGAACGAGCAGTACTTC
>many|TRBV12-3/TRBV12-4|TRBJ1-3|.
CASSLGVFGNTIYF
TGTGCCAGCAGTTTGGGGGTTTTTGGAAACACCATATATTTT
>.|TRBV5-1|TRBJ2-1|.
CASSLAALSSYNEQFF
TGCGCCAGCAGCTTGGCAGCCTTGAGCTCCTACAATGAGCAGTTCTTC